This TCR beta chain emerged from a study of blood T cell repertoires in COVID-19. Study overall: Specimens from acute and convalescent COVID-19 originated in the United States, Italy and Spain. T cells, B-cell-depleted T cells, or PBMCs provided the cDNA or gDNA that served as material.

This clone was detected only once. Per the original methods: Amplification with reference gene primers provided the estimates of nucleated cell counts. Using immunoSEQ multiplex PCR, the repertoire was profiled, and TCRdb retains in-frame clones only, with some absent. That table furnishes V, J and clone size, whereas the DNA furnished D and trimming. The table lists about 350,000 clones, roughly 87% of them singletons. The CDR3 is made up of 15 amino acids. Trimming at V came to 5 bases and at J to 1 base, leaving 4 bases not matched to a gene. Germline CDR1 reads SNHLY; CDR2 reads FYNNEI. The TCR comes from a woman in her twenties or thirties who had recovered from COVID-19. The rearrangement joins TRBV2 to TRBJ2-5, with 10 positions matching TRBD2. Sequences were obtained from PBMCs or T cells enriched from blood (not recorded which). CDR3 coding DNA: TGTGCCAGCAGTTCAAAGCGGGGGGGCCAAGAGACCCAGTACTTC. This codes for CASSSKRGGQETQYF.